The 8 T cell receptor beta chains reported below all come from one sample, sequenced in a study of vaccination effects on CD4 cells after COVID-19. The data were produced by immunoSEQ multiplex PCR, yet TCRdb's version contains in-frame clones alone and is incomplete. The sample carries 55,000 to 80,000 clones, approximately 72% recorded once. What these receptors recognize is not known. Antigen-specific CD4+ T cells were expanded with viral peptide pools in the ViraFEST assay before sequencing. After around 10 days in culture, the CD4+ T cells were isolated. Having tested negative for nucleocapsid antibodies, the vaccine recipients showed no prior SARS-CoV-2 infection. The specimen comprised CD4+ T cells from PBMCs cultured with HCoV-OC43 spike peptides, sampled before COVID-19 vaccination. Subset reported: HCoV-OC43 spike overlapping peptide pool stimulation. These receptors originate from a human donor who received a COVID-19 vaccine.

The chain carries TRBV19 and TRBJ2-6; D is tentatively TRBD1 or TRBD2 (5 bases each). Germline values: CDR1 LNHDA, CDR2 SQIVND (reference sequence). CDR3 size: 18 residues. Trimming shortened V by 6 bases and J by 0 bases, and 18 bases separated the two germline ends. The CDR3 sequence is CASRSTGTRLSGANVLTF. CDR3 nucleotide sequence: TGTGCCAGTAGGAGCACCGGGACCCGCCTCTCTGGGGCCAACGTCCTGACTTTC.

V is TRBV3-1 (or the pseudogene TRBV3-2) and J is TRBJ2-7, with D unresolved. The CDR3 contains 16 residues. Looked up from germline, CDR1 is LGHDT and CDR2 is YNNKEL (reference sequence). Deletions cut 0 bases from V and 7 bases from J, with 19 bases between. This CDR3 reads CASSQDVNLVFSEQYV. The CDR3 DNA follows: TGTGCCAGCAGCCAAGATGTGAACCTAGTGTTCTCTGAGCAGTACGTC.

The chain employs TRBV19 and TRBJ1-5, with 7 positions matching TRBD1. Germline trimming cut 10 bases from V and 6 bases from J; bases unmatched to any gene: 9. Germline values: CDR1 LNHDA, CDR2 SQIVND (reference sequence). The CDR3 length is 13 residues. Here the CDR3 DNA reads TGTGCCACCGCGGAACAGGGGATTCAGCCCCAGCATTTT. It specifies CATAEQGIQPQHF.

V usage is TRBV6-5 and J usage is TRBJ1-5; D may be TRBD1 (5 bases). Trimming stripped 6 bases from V and 2 bases from J, with 11 bases between. CDR3 length: 14 residues. Germline CDR1 reads MNHEY; CDR2 reads SVGAGI. The CDR3 sequence is CASRHQQGNQPQHF. CDR3 coding DNA: TGTGCCAGCAGGCACCAACAGGGCAATCAGCCCCAGCATTTT.

The chain couples TRBV9 to TRBJ2-2, with D perhaps assigned TRBD1 or TRBD2 (5 bases each). Germline CDR1 and CDR2: SGDLS and YYNGEE. The V gene lost 0 bases and the J gene lost 3 bases, with 12 bases spanning the gap. The CDR3 runs 16 residues. CDR3: CASSVVGRADTGELFF. CDR3 DNA sequence: TGTGCCAGCAGCGTAGTGGGACGAGCGGACACCGGGGAGCTGTTTTTT.

The genes are TRBV18 and TRBJ2-5; 11 bases fit TRBD2. Germline V gene lookup returns CDR1 KGHSH and CDR2 LQKENI. J gave up 5 bases and V 3 bases, and 5 bases lay outside the gene matches. This CDR3 contains 15 residues. CDR3 nucleotides: TGTGCCAGCTCACCTGGGACTAGCGGCCGGGAGACCCAGTACTTC. As protein: CASSPGTSGRETQYF. Filled out from reference TRBV18 and TRBJ2-5, the complete variable domain reads NAGVMQNPRHLVRRRGQEARLRCSPMKGHSHVYWYRQLPEEGLKFMVYLQKENIIDESGMPKERFSAEFPKEGPSILRIQQVVRGDSAAYFCASSPGTSGRETQYFGPGTRLLVL.

This chain links TRBV20-1 with TRBJ2-5; D unclear. V lost 6 bases to trimming and J lost 5 bases, with 16 bases between them. This CDR3 region has 13 residues. CDR1 DFQATT and CDR2 SNEGSKA come from the germline V gene (reference sequence). The CDR3 nucleotides read TGCAGTGCGAGTTTAAGGTTTTCGGAGACCCAGTACTTC. Its translation: CSASLRFSETQYF.

This sequence joins TRBV2 and TRBJ2-1; 10 bases align to TRBD2. V trimming: 8 bases; J trimming: 7 bases; junction bases outside the gene matches: 11. The V gene's germline CDR1 is SNHLY and CDR2 FYNNEI. The CDR3 has 15 residues. DNA of the CDR3: TGTGCCAGCCGCTCCGTAGCGGGGGGAAGTAATGAGCAGTTCTTC. It encodes CASRSVAGGSNEQFF. Full variable domain (rest looked up from reference TRBV2 and TRBJ2-1): EPEVTQTPSHQVTQMGQEVILRCVPISNHLYFYWYRQILGQKVEFLVSFYNNEISEKSEIFDDQFSVERPDGSNFTLKIRSTKLEDSAMYFCASRSVAGGSNEQFFGPGTRLTVL.